The source of this T cell receptor beta chain is a study of control samples from healthy donors and cancer patients. The data were produced by immunoSEQ multiplex PCR, yet TCRdb's version contains in-frame clones alone and is incomplete. The sample holds around 110,000 clones; 75% to 90% are singletons and the top ten take approximately 1.1%. V shed 4 bases and J shed 2 bases, with 12 bases lying between them. Per germline, CDR1 SGHRS and CDR2 YFSETQ. This CDR3 contains 14 residues. The TCR sequence derives from a woman between 50 and 59 years old with colorectal cancer. V usage is TRBV5-1 and J usage is TRBJ2-5; tentative D call: TRBD2 (5 bases). Sequencing input: PBMCs. The CDR3 sequence is CASSRGSGQETQYF. The CDR3 coding sequence is TGCGCCAGCAGCAGAGGGTCGGGTCAAGAGACCCAGTACTTC.